One and the same sample provided the 24 T cell receptor beta chains below, sequenced in a study of shared clonotypes between healthy human individuals. Assay used: immunoSEQ multiplex PCR; TCRdb lists only in-frame clones, some missing. Of about 1,500,000 clones listed, roughly 96% were seen once; the top ten hold 1% to 1.5%. Sequencing was done on a sample of naive CD4+ T cells sorted from blood. Described subset: CD45RA+ positively selected. The receptors here all came from a man younger than 45 in good health.

V is TRBV7-2 and J is TRBJ2-7; D is possibly TRBD2 (5 bases). V dropped 5 bases and J dropped 3 bases, with 20 bases sitting between them. The CDR3 runs 16 residues. Germline-derived CDR1 and CDR2 are SGHTA and FQGNSA. CDR3 nucleotides: TGTGCCAGCAGCCGTAGTCTCATGGACGGGAACTACGAGCAGTACTTC. Encoded protein: CASSRSLMDGNYEQYF.

The J gene is TRBJ2-1, the V gene TRBV6-6; D remains ambiguous. Per germline, CDR1 MNHNY and CDR2 SVGAGI (reference sequence). The V gene lost 2 bases and the J gene lost 5 bases, with 13 bases spanning the gap. This CDR3 contains 15 residues. The DNA for the CDR3 is TGTGCCAGCAGTTACAGTAGCAGTGGAAACAATGAGCAGTTCTTC. Residues: CASSYSSSGNNEQFF.

This clone showed up just a few times. The chain has TRBV5-1 and TRBJ1-1; no definite D call. The CDR3 loop spans 13 amino acids. The germline CDR1 and CDR2 sequences are SGHRS and YFSETQ. Deletions cut 0 bases from V and 7 bases from J, with 10 bases between. CDR3 DNA: TGCGCCAGCAGCTTGGCCCCGAGCTATGAAGCTTTCTTT. Amino acids: CASSLAPSYEAFF. The full variable domain, completed using reference TRBV5-1 and TRBJ1-1, is KAGVTQTPRYLIKTRGQQVTLSCSPISGHRSVSWYQQTPGQGLQFLFEYFSETQRNKGNFPGRFSGRQFSNSRSEMNVSTLELGDSALYLCASSLAPSYEAFFGQGTRLTVV.

The V gene is TRBV5-1, the J gene TRBJ2-7; possibly TRBD2 for D (6 bases). The V end lost 3 bases, the J end lost 2 bases, and 12 bases lay between the germline ends. CDR1 SGHRS and CDR2 YFSETQ come from the germline V gene. The CDR3 consists of 14 residues. The DNA for the CDR3 is TGCGCCAGCAGCTCCGGGGGAGACGCCTACGAGCAGTACTTC. It yields the protein CASSSGGDAYEQYF.

The rearrangement links TRBV10-3 to TRBJ2-3; possible D gene TRBD1, 5 bases. V lost 8 bases and J 0 bases, leaving 18 bases between the germline ends. The CDR3 length is 16 residues. Germline CDR1 reads ENHRY; CDR2 reads SYGVKD. The CDR3 sequence is CAISKDTLASTDTQYF. The CDR3 bases are TGTGCCATCTCTAAGGACACCCTCGCTAGCACAGATACGCAGTATTTT.

The genes are TRBV7-9 and TRBJ1-5; weak D call: TRBD1 (5 bases). Germline lookup yields CDR1 SEHNR and CDR2 FQNEAQ (reference sequence). Trimming left V 1 base short and J 6 bases short, with 25 bases between. The CDR3 covers 19 residues. The CDR3 loop is CASSLVVGVRLGQVQPQHF. As DNA, the CDR3 is TGTGCCAGCAGCTTAGTGGTTGGCGTAAGGCTGGGGCAAGTTCAGCCCCAGCATTTT.

The V call is TRBV9, the J call TRBJ2-3, with a possible D match to TRBD1 (6 bases). This CDR3 is 16 amino acids long. Trimming removed 0 bases from V and 2 bases from J, with 13 bases in between. CDR1 is SGDLS, CDR2 YYNGEE, per germline. In nucleotides, the CDR3 is TGTGCCAGCAGCGTAGGCCAGGGGTTACTCACAGATACGCAGTATTTT. Protein sequence: CASSVGQGLLTDTQYF.

The DNA of the CDR3 is TGTGCCAGCAGCGCGAATCGGGCCCCAGTAGGCACAGATACGCAGTATTTT. This encodes CASSANRAPVGTDTQYF. The chain joins TRBV7-8 to TRBJ2-3; D not resolved. Per the germline V gene, CDR1 is SGHVS and CDR2 is FQNEAQ. The CDR3 has 17 residues. Trimming took off 5 bases at V and 1 base at J, with 19 bases between the two ends.

CDR3 DNA: TGTGCCAGCAGTCGCCAGGGGGCGCGGGAGACCCAGTACTTC. Protein sequence: CASSRQGARETQYF. The rearrangement joins TRBV25-1 to TRBJ2-5, with 8 nucleotides matching TRBD1. CDR1 is MGHDK and CDR2 is SYGVNS in the germline V gene. This CDR3 comprises 14 residues. V gave up 5 bases and J gave up 5 bases; unmatched junction bases: 7.

The chain couples TRBV7-9 to TRBJ2-3; D is tentatively TRBD1 or TRBD2 (5 bases each). V was trimmed by 5 bases and J by 4 bases, leaving 22 bases between them. In germline, CDR1 is SEHNR, CDR2 FQNEAQ (reference sequence). This CDR3 comprises 17 residues. CDR3 region: CASSPKTGRGRADTQYF. The CDR3 DNA reads TGTGCCAGCAGCCCCAAAACGGGACGGGGTCGGGCAGATACGCAGTATTTT.

The chain couples TRBV15 to TRBJ2-7, with D possibly being TRBD1 or TRBD2 (6 bases each). The CDR3 consists of 18 residues. Trimming cost V 0 bases and J 6 bases, with 24 bases left between them. Germline V CDR1 and CDR2: LNHNV, YYDKDF (reference sequence). This CDR3 is CATSRDPGGDKRTGEQYF. CDR3 nucleotides: TGTGCCACCAGCAGAGATCCCGGAGGGGACAAAAGAACGGGCGAGCAGTACTTC.

The CDR3 DNA reads TGTGCCAGTAGTCCTCGACACCTCACAGATACGCAGTATTTT. Amino acids: CASSPRHLTDTQYF. The chain recombines TRBV19 with TRBJ2-3, with D unclear. Germline CDR1 and CDR2: LNHDA and SQIVND (reference sequence). Trimming removed 5 bases at V and 2 bases at J, with 11 bases between. The CDR3 is 14 amino acids.

The genes are TRBV19 and TRBJ2-3; no firm D call. The CDR3 consists of 14 residues. Trimming shortened V by 5 bases and J by 1 base, and 10 bases separated the two germline ends. Germline loops: CDR1 LNHDA, CDR2 SQIVND (reference sequence). CDR3 loop: CASSPRVGTDTQYF. Here the CDR3 DNA reads TGTGCCAGTAGTCCCCGGGTGGGCACAGATACGCAGTATTTT.

The gene calls are TRBV19 and TRBJ2-5; maybe TRBD2 (5 bases). V was pared by 3 bases and J by 2 bases, with 10 bases between. Germline V gene sequence: CDR1 LNHDA, CDR2 SQIVND (reference sequence). The length of the CDR3 is 14 residues. The CDR3 sequence: CASSILGAQETQYF. Written as DNA, the CDR3 is TGTGCCAGTAGTATTTTGGGAGCACAAGAGACCCAGTACTTC.

J is TRBJ1-3 and V is TRBV9; the D is unclear. The CDR3 length is 13 residues. The germline gives CDR1 SGDLS, CDR2 YYNGEE. Trimming pared 6 bases from V and 4 bases from J, leaving 11 bases between. The CDR3 nucleotides read TGTGCCAGCACTCCTCGGATGGGAAACACCATATATTTT. Translating gives CASTPRMGNTIYF.

The rearrangement uses TRBV2 and TRBJ1-6; a weak D match, TRBD1 (5 bases). V was cut by 5 bases and J by 7 bases, with 15 bases left in between. Germline V gene lookup returns CDR1 SNHLY and CDR2 FYNNEI. The CDR3 runs to 15 residues. The DNA of the CDR3 is TGTGCCAGCAGTAGCAGGGTGGCAATCAATTCACCCCTCCACTTT. It codes for CASSSRVAINSPLHF.

The chain links TRBV7-9 to TRBJ1-3; D call uncertain. The CDR3 has 13 residues. Trimming shortened V by 2 bases and J by 3 bases, and 5 bases separated the two germline ends. Germline assignment: CDR1 SEHNR and CDR2 FQNEAQ (reference sequence). The CDR3 DNA reads as TGTGCCAGCAGCTTAAGGCGTGGAAACACCATATATTTT. Translation: CASSLRRGNTIYF.

V gene TRBV5-1 combines with J gene TRBJ2-7; 9 bases map to TRBD2. The CDR3 is 15 amino acids. Germline lookup yields CDR1 SGHRS and CDR2 YFSETQ. V lost 0 bases, J lost 2 bases, and 3 bases stayed unmatched. The CDR3: CASSLVPSGTYEQYF. CDR3 in DNA: TGCGCCAGCAGCTTGGTGCCTAGCGGGACCTACGAGCAGTACTTC. The full variable domain, its missing parts supplied by reference TRBV5-1 and TRBJ2-7, is KAGVTQTPRYLIKTRGQQVTLSCSPISGHRSVSWYQQTPGQGLQFLFEYFSETQRNKGNFPGRFSGRQFSNSRSEMNVSTLELGDSALYLCASSLVPSGTYEQYFGPGTRLTVT.

The J gene is TRBJ2-3, the V gene TRBV5-5; the D is unclear. The CDR3 sequence is 13 residues long. Germline loops: CDR1 SGHKS, CDR2 YYEKEE (reference sequence). V was shortened by 2 bases and J by 0 bases, with 4 bases between the two germline ends. CDR3 DNA sequence: TGTGCCAGCAGCTTATCTAGCACAGATACGCAGTATTTT. This sequence encodes CASSLSSTDTQYF.

The chain recombines TRBV27 with TRBJ1-1; D ambiguous. Per the germline V gene, CDR1 is MNHEY and CDR2 is SMNVEV (reference sequence). This CDR3 comprises 16 residues. V was cut by 10 bases and J by 4 bases, with 25 bases left in between. CDR3 coding DNA: TGTGCCACCAGGACCGATGTTTTGGGGAGAATCACTGAAGCTTTCTTT. Translating gives CATRTDVLGRITEAFF.

The chain carries TRBV11-3 and TRBJ2-1, with 11 bases that match TRBD2. Germline values: CDR1 SGHNT, CDR2 YENEEA. V lost 0 bases, J lost 7 bases, and 5 bases stayed unmatched. The CDR3 length is 16 residues. DNA for the CDR3: TGTGCCAGCAGCTTAGATTGGGGGACTAGCGGTAATGAGCAGTTCTTC. This sequence encodes CASSLDWGTSGNEQFF. Full variable domain (missing parts from reference TRBV11-3 and TRBJ2-1): EAGVVQSPRYKIIEKKQPVAFWCNPISGHNTLYWYLQNLGQGPELLIRYENEEAVDDSQLPKDRFSAERLKGVDSTLKIQPAELGDSAVYLCASSLDWGTSGNEQFFGPGTRLTVL.

The chain joins TRBV19 to TRBJ2-5; possibly TRBD1 or TRBD2 for D (6 bases each). The V gene lost 2 bases and the J gene lost 4 bases, with 14 bases spanning the gap. The germline V gene encodes CDR1 LNHDA and CDR2 SQIVND (reference sequence). The CDR3 is 15 amino acids. CDR3: CASSINRGLGETQYF. CDR3 bases: TGTGCCAGTAGTATAAATCGGGGGCTGGGAGAGACCCAGTACTTC. Complete variable domain (other parts from reference TRBV19 and TRBJ2-5): DGGITQSPKYLFRKEGQNVTLSCEQNLNHDAMYWYRQDPGQGLRLIYYSQIVNDFQKGDIAEGYSVSREKKESFPLTVTSAQKNPTAFYLCASSINRGLGETQYFGPGTRLLVL.

The chain carries TRBV6-5 and TRBJ1-3; D is uncertain. Trimming left V 10 bases short and J 2 bases short, with 18 bases between. The length of the CDR3 is 15 residues. Germline V lookup: CDR1 MNHEY, CDR2 SVGAGI. The CDR3 loop reads CATKLRRGTGNTIYF. CDR3 DNA: TGTGCCACCAAGTTAAGGCGGGGAACTGGAAACACCATATATTTT.

The rearrangement links TRBV28 to TRBJ2-7; D unclear. The CDR3 has 11 amino acids. Germline V gene lookup returns CDR1 MDHEN and CDR2 SYDVKM. The CDR3, as DNA: TGTTGTATAGGTGGTCTATACGAGCAGTACTTC. Translating it yields CCIGGLYEQYF.